This T cell receptor beta chain came from a study of blood T cell repertoires in COVID-19. Assay used: immunoSEQ multiplex PCR; TCRdb lists only in-frame clones, some missing. The sample contains about 46,000 clones, about 88% of which appear only once. V was pared by 0 bases and J by 5 bases, with 11 bases of the junction left unmatched. The germline CDR1 and CDR2 sequences are LGHDT and YNNKEL (reference sequence). The CDR3 length is 17 residues. The sequence was collected from a man aged 50 or older with active COVID-19. The rearrangement links TRBV3-1 (or the pseudogene TRBV3-2) to TRBJ2-5; 8 positions match TRBD2. Specimen: peripheral blood. The CDR3 DNA follows: TGTGCCAGCAGCCAAGATCGTATCGGGGGGGCCGGTGAGACCCAGTACTTC. Amino acids: CASSQDRIGGAGETQYF.